This paragraph reports one TCR beta chain. Its target is not known. The germline gene is not matched at one end of the junction; a read error may be the cause. In building TCR beta libraries, iRepertoire HTBI primers were used together with Arm-PCR of CDR3 regions. TCRdb independently ran MiXCR on the multiplex PCR reads; one entry per CDR3 protein. The sample records approximately 560,000 distinct CDR3 sequences, about 16% being singletons. The source of the sample is a study of regulatory T cells in long-lasting Graves disease. Study results and caveats: Among the persistent patients, approximately 2,900 public clonotypes were shared, more than the approximately 1,000 shared among new patients. Under persistent disease, TRBV28, TRBJ1-2 and TRBJ2-5 were used preferentially.

The CDR3 is made up of 12 amino acids. Germline V gives CDR1 SGHTA, CDR2 FQGNSA. Time point defined: newly diagnosed GD, antithyroid drugs for less than 3 months. Extracted PBMC RNA gave rise to the TCR library. These data are also associated with another study on T cells in Graves' hyperthyroidism and ophthalmopathy. This second study says: The model foresaw ophthalmopathy a median approximately 6.3 months prior to onset.

The chain links TRBV7-2 to TRBJ1-2; the D gene is possibly TRBD1 (5 bases). The receptor comes from a man between 18 and 35 years old with Graves disease. Sample: peripheral blood mononuclear cells (PBMCs), taken at new diagnosis, from a patient treated with antithyroid drugs. The CDR3 DNA follows: TGCAGCGTCGGGGGGAACAGCTATGGCTACACCTTC. This encodes CSVGGNSYGYTF. Together with reference TRBV7-2 and TRBJ1-2, the CDR3 gives the full variable domain: GAGVSQSPSNKVTEKGKDVELRCDPISGHTALYWYRQSLGQGLEFLIYFQGNSAPDKSGLPSDRFSAERTGGSVSTLTIQRTQQEDSAVYLCSVGGNSYGYTFGSGTRLTVV.